Listed below are T cell receptor beta chains from one sample, sequenced in a study of OX40 agonist ivuxolimab in advanced cancers. Clones were read by immunoSEQ multiplex PCR, and TCRdb kept only the in-frame ones, dropping some. The sample records 90,000 or so clones, 80% to 95% being singletons. Sequenced material: CD4+ or CD8+ T cells sorted from blood, taken in a trial of the OX40 agonist ivuxolimab. All receptors come from an adult with an advanced solid tumor such as melanoma, head and neck, liver or kidney cancer. Each CDR3 is given with its conserved first and last residue. The order of the fields is CDR3 DNA, CDR3 protein, clone size, D gene, J gene, V gene. A D gene is named only where the DNA matches it firmly. Expanded clones are given a class, and other clones once, few, many or no size at all.

DNA: TGTGCCAGTAGGACGGAAAATCAGCCCCAGCATTTT; CDR3: CASRTENQPQHF; size: -; D: -; J: TRBJ1-5; V: TRBV19
DNA: TGTGCCAGCTCACCTGGGACTAGCCACGGGAATGAGCAGTTCTTC; CDR3: CASSPGTSHGNEQFF; size: -; D: TRBD2; J: TRBJ2-1; V: TRBV18
DNA: TGTGCCAGTAGTATACAGGGCAGGAGCTCCTACGAGCAGTACTTC; CDR3: CASSIQGRSSYEQYF; size: -; D: -; J: TRBJ2-7; V: TRBV19
DNA: TGTGCCAGCAGCTTGGGTGAGGGGGACAGGGGTTACGAGCAGTACTTC; CDR3: CASSLGEGDRGYEQYF; size: -; D: TRBD1; J: TRBJ2-7; V: TRBV5-5
DNA: TGTGCCAGCTCACCAGACAGGGCCTATGGCTACACCTTC; CDR3: CASSPDRAYGYTF; size: -; D: TRBD1; J: TRBJ1-2; V: TRBV18
DNA: TGTGCCAGCACCACTCACTACGGGGGACTGGCGGGCTCCTACGAGCAGTACTTC; CDR3: CASTTHYGGLAGSYEQYF; size: -; D: -; J: TRBJ2-7; V: TRBV7-8
DNA: TGTGCCAGTAGTATAGTTAGTTACGGGGGAGGCGGCACAGATACGCAGTATTTT; CDR3: CASSIVSYGGGGTDTQYF; size: -; D: -; J: TRBJ2-3; V: TRBV19
DNA: TGTGCCAGCAGCTTTACAGGGGGAGATACGCAGTATTTT; CDR3: CASSFTGGDTQYF; size: -; D: TRBD1; J: TRBJ2-3; V: TRBV5-6
DNA: TGCGCCAGCAGCTCCGGACAGGGTACCTACGAGCAGTACTTC; CDR3: CASSSGQGTYEQYF; size: -; D: TRBD1; J: TRBJ2-7; V: TRBV5-1
DNA: TGTGCCAGCAGTTTATGGGACATCCAAGAGACCCAGTACTTC; CDR3: CASSLWDIQETQYF; size: -; D: -; J: TRBJ2-5; V: TRBV28
DNA: TGTGCCAGCAGCGCTCTAGCGGGGCCATCCTACGAGCAGTACTTC; CDR3: CASSALAGPSYEQYF; size: -; D: TRBD2; J: TRBJ2-7; V: TRBV7-2
DNA: TGTGCCAGTAGACCTGGGACAGGTAGTGGCTACACCTTC; CDR3: CASRPGTGSGYTF; size: -; D: TRBD1; J: TRBJ1-2; V: TRBV19
DNA: TGCAGTGCTAGAGACGAGGGACTATCATTC; CDR3: CSARDEGLSF; size: -; D: TRBD2; J: TRBJ2-7; V: TRBV20-1
DNA: TGTGCCAGCAGCAAAAAAGGGACAGGGGGCTCAGATACGCAGTATTTT; CDR3: CASSKKGTGGSDTQYF; size: -; D: -; J: TRBJ2-3; V: TRBV21-1
DNA: TGTGCCAGCAGTCAGACAGGGGTGAGCCTTAGCCTCTATGACGAGCAGTACTTC; CDR3: CASSQTGVSLSLYDEQYF; size: -; D: TRBD1; J: TRBJ2-7; V: TRBV27
DNA: TGCAGCGCGGGGGGGGAATACAAAAACATTCAGTACTTC; CDR3: CSAGGEYKNIQYF; size: -; D: TRBD2; J: TRBJ2-4; V: TRBV29-1
DNA: TGTGCCATCCTAGGGACGGATGGCTACACCTTC; CDR3: CAILGTDGYTF; size: few; D: -; J: TRBJ1-2; V: TRBV28
DNA: TGTGCCAGCAGCTTAGGATTGACGGCAGGGGGGTTGGCCAAAAACATTCAGTACTTC; CDR3: CASSLGLTAGGLAKNIQYF; size: -; D: -; J: TRBJ2-4; V: TRBV7-2
DNA: TGCGCCAGCAGCTGGGGACAGGGGGGGACAGATACGCAGTATTTT; CDR3: CASSWGQGGTDTQYF; size: -; D: TRBD1; J: TRBJ2-3; V: TRBV5-1
DNA: TGTGCCAGCAGCTTAGACCCGGGAAAGGGTAACGAAAAACTGTTTTTT; CDR3: CASSLDPGKGNEKLFF; size: -; D: -; J: TRBJ1-4; V: TRBV11-2
DNA: TGTGCCAGCAGTGTAGGCGGGAGCTCCTACAATGAGCAGTTCTTC; CDR3: CASSVGGSSYNEQFF; size: -; D: TRBD2; J: TRBJ2-1; V: TRBV6-1
DNA: TGTGCCAGCAGTTCAGGACAGAGTGATGAAGCTTTCTTT; CDR3: CASSSGQSDEAFF; size: -; D: -; J: TRBJ1-1; V: TRBV28
DNA: TGCGCCAGCAGCTTGGCGGCGGGTTTGGAGACCCAGTACTTC; CDR3: CASSLAAGLETQYF; size: -; D: -; J: TRBJ2-5; V: TRBV5-1
DNA: TGTGCCAGCAGCTTGGGACAGTTCTATGGCTACACCTTC; CDR3: CASSLGQFYGYTF; size: -; D: -; J: TRBJ1-2; V: TRBV5-5